The rows below give T cell receptor beta chains drawn from one sample of a study of cytomegalovirus exposure and HLA in healthy donors. Produced via immunoSEQ multiplex PCR; TCRdb's table is partial and in-frame only. This sample carries more than 100,000 clones, about 82% of them seen once, and the ten largest clones take approximately 1.8%. Sequenced material: PBMCs. The receptors originated from a female donor in good health and CMV-seropositive. CDR3s include the opening cysteine and the closing phenylalanine or tryptophan. The order of the fields is V gene, CDR3 length, J gene, clone size, D gene, CDR3 protein, CDR3 DNA. The D gene is left open where the match is weak. Some rows have no size entry. The others give once, few or many, or a class for an expanded clone.

TRBV6-5	15	TRBJ2-1	NA	TRBD2	CASSYASGINNEQFF	TGTGCCAGCAGTTACGCTAGCGGGATCAACAATGAGCAGTTCTTC
TRBV30	13	TRBJ2-3	NA	NA	CAFPSPSTDTQYF	TGTGCCTTTCCCAGTCCAAGCACAGATACGCAGTATTTT
TRBV7-9	14	TRBJ1-3	NA	NA	CSSSRPSSGNTIYF	TGTTCCAGCAGCCGCCCCAGCTCTGGAAACACCATATATTTT
TRBV7-6	16	TRBJ1-1	NA	TRBD1	CASSRGTGELNTEAFF	TGTGCCAGCAGCAGAGGGACAGGGGAGTTGAACACTGAAGCTTTCTTT
TRBV30	15	TRBJ2-3	NA	TRBD2	CAWSVLGGRSDTQYF	TGTGCCTGGAGTGTACTGGGCGGGAGATCGGATACGCAGTATTTT
TRBV28	14	TRBJ2-7	NA	TRBD1	CASGPGTETYEQYF	TGTGCCAGCGGCCCCGGGACAGAGACCTACGAGCAGTACTTC
TRBV27	15	TRBJ1-6	once	NA	CASRLWEGQNSPLHF	TGTGCCAGCAGGTTATGGGAGGGACAAAATTCACCCCTCCACTTT
TRBV6-5	16	TRBJ1-3	NA	NA	CASSYSTTRSGNTIYF	TGTGCCAGCAGTTACTCGACGACACGCTCTGGAAACACCATATATTTT
TRBV6-1	12	TRBJ2-1	NA	NA	CASSDPNNEQFF	TGTGCCAGCAGTGATCCAAACAATGAGCAGTTCTTC
TRBV25-1	15	TRBJ2-2	NA	TRBD2	CASSVSGSLSGELFF	TGTGCCAGCAGTGTTAGCGGGAGTCTGTCCGGGGAGCTGTTTTTT
TRBV7-7	15	TRBJ1-1	NA	NA	CASSSPAQGNTEAFF	TGTGCCAGCAGCTCACCAGCCCAGGGGAACACTGAAGCTTTCTTT
TRBV18	15	TRBJ2-7	NA	NA	CASSPPETRGAAQYF	TGTGCCAGCTCACCCCCCGAGACTAGAGGGGCCGCGCAGTACTTC
TRBV5-4	19	TRBJ2-1	NA	TRBD1	CASSLAVTGGSVRYNEQFF	TGTGCCAGCAGCTTGGCTGTGACAGGGGGCTCTGTACGATACAATGAGCAGTTCTTC
TRBV11-2	18	TRBJ2-3	NA	TRBD2	CASSLDPGLAGFTDTQYF	TGTGCCAGCAGCTTAGATCCCGGACTAGCGGGATTCACAGATACGCAGTATTTT
TRBV5-1	12	TRBJ1-2	NA	NA	CASSFPGNGYTF	TGCGCCAGCAGCTTTCCGGGGAATGGCTACACCTTC
TRBV7-9	17	TRBJ2-7	NA	TRBD1	CSSSSFRLQGAIYEQYF	TGTTCCAGCAGCTCATTCCGGCTGCAGGGGGCGATATACGAGCAGTACTTC
TRBV10-2	14	TRBJ2-1	NA	TRBD1	CASREDRGLNEQFF	TGCGCCAGCAGAGAGGACAGGGGGCTTAATGAGCAGTTCTTC
TRBV6-5	13	TRBJ1-5	once	NA	CASSPRENQPQHF	TGTGCCAGCAGTCCCCGAGAAAATCAGCCCCAGCATTTT
TRBV9	14	TRBJ2-1	NA	NA	CASSTRTVSDEQFF	TGTGCCAGCAGCACCCGGACAGTTTCAGATGAGCAGTTCTTC
TRBV5-4	15	TRBJ2-7	NA	TRBD1	CASSWGQGDSYEQYF	TGTGCCAGCAGCTGGGGACAGGGGGACTCCTACGAGCAGTACTTC
TRBV27	13	TRBJ1-1	NA	NA	CASSLWGGNEAFF	TGTGCCAGCAGTCTCTGGGGCGGGAATGAAGCTTTCTTT
TRBV6-6	16	TRBJ2-1	NA	NA	CASSYGGGRVTYEQFF	TGTGCCAGCAGTTACGGAGGCGGAAGGGTAACATATGAGCAGTTCTTC
TRBV5-8	14	TRBJ1-4	NA	NA	CASTLGQGNEKLFF	TGTGCCAGCACTCTCGGGCAGGGAAATGAAAAACTGTTTTTT
TRBV25-1	16	TRBJ2-7	NA	TRBD2	CASSEWGAGNSYEQYF	TGTGCCAGCAGTGAATGGGGAGCGGGGAATTCCTACGAGCAGTACTTC
TRBV7-3	13	TRBJ2-1	NA	NA	CASSFGGPNEQFF	TGTGCCAGCAGCTTTGGAGGCCCCAATGAGCAGTTCTTC
TRBV25-1	15	TRBJ2-1	NA	NA	CASSEGQDVGGGQFF	TGTGCCAGCAGTGAAGGGCAGGACGTGGGAGGAGGGCAGTTCTTC
TRBV2	16	TRBJ1-5	NA	TRBD1	CASSGTGRTSFQPQHF	TGTGCCAGCAGCGGGACAGGGCGGACATCATTTCAGCCCCAGCATTTT